This T cell receptor (beta chain) stems from a study of blood T cell repertoires in COVID-19. Study-wide context: Acute and convalescent COVID-19 samples came from the United States, Italy and Spain. T cells, B-cell-depleted T cells, or PBMCs supplied cDNA or gDNA.

Note on this clone: At the DNA level, this CDR3 is encoded by other sequences in the same sample as well.

In the authors' methods: Reference gene primer amplification gave estimated nucleated cell counts. The method was immunoSEQ multiplex PCR; TCRdb's version includes in-frame clones alone and lacks a portion of them. That table supplies the V and J calls and clone size; D and trimming were determined from the DNA. The sample has around 86,000 clones; around 85% are singletons. The specimen was peripheral blood. This TCR was sampled from an elderly man with acute or convalescent COVID-19.

The CDR3 sequence: CASSLGRGVGYTF. For the CDR3, the DNA is TGCGCCAGCAGCTTGGGCAGGGGAGTCGGCTACACCTTC. The V call is TRBV5-1, the J call TRBJ1-2; tentative D call: TRBD1 (6 bases). V was pared by 0 bases and J by 8 bases, with 11 bases between. Germline V gene data show CDR1 as SGHRS and CDR2 as YFSETQ. The CDR3 is 13 residues long.